A selection of T cell receptor beta chains follows, all from one sample in a study of T cells in Graves' hyperthyroidism and ophthalmopathy. TCRdb independently ran MiXCR on the multiplex PCR reads; one entry per CDR3 protein. The sample includes approximately 420,000 distinct CDR3 sequences, roughly 15% seen only once; the top ten take 4% to 6.5%. The sample was blood. Receptors originate from a woman between 18 and 29 years old with Graves' hyperthyroidism. Each CDR3 is given with its conserved first and last residue. D genes are given only for firm matches. Only some rows state a clone size, as once, few, many or a class for expanded clones.

v_gene: TRBV29-1
d_gene: -
j_gene: TRBJ2-3
abundance: many
CDR3aa: CSAAGPNTDTQYF
CDR3nt: TGCAGCGCCGCGGGCCCTAACACAGATACGCAGTATTTT

v_gene: TRBV27
d_gene: -
j_gene: TRBJ2-7
abundance: few
CDR3aa: CASRRDRGEQYF
CDR3nt: TGTGCCAGCAGAAGGGACCGAGGCGAGCAGTACTTC

v_gene: TRBV20-1
d_gene: TRBD1
j_gene: TRBJ2-7
abundance: -
CDR3aa: CSARDPGQNFYEQYF
CDR3nt: TGCAGTGCTAGAGATCCGGGACAGAACTTCTACGAGCAGTACTTC

v_gene: TRBV7-3
d_gene: TRBD2
j_gene: TRBJ2-3
abundance: few
CDR3aa: CASSPSGSGGDTQYF
CDR3nt: TGTGCCAGCAGCCCTAGCGGGAGTGGGGGAGATACGCAGTATTTT

v_gene: TRBV20-1
d_gene: TRBD2
j_gene: TRBJ2-5
abundance: many
CDR3aa: CSAPGLAGETQYF
CDR3nt: TGCAGTGCTCCGGGACTAGCGGGGGAGACCCAGTACTTC

v_gene: TRBV15
d_gene: TRBD2
j_gene: TRBJ2-7
abundance: once
CDR3aa: CATSPRDSGSRYEQYF
CDR3nt: TGTGCCACCAGCCCACGGGATAGCGGGAGCAGATACGAGCAGTACTTC

v_gene: TRBV10-3
d_gene: TRBD2
j_gene: TRBJ2-7
abundance: few
CDR3aa: CATQRDSGGEQYF
CDR3nt: TGTGCCACCCAGCGGGATTCGGGTGGCGAGCAGTACTTC

v_gene: TRBV9
d_gene: -
j_gene: TRBJ2-7
abundance: few
CDR3aa: CASSVSAGYYEQYF
CDR3nt: TGTGCCAGCAGCGTAAGCGCGGGGTACTACGAGCAGTACTTC

v_gene: TRBV7-2
d_gene: -
j_gene: TRBJ2-4
abundance: many
CDR3aa: CASSLVAGIGKNIQYF
CDR3nt: TGTGCCAGCAGCTTAGTGGCGGGGATAGGCAAAAACATTCAGTACTTC

v_gene: TRBV10-3
d_gene: -
j_gene: TRBJ2-5
abundance: many
CDR3aa: CAISESEGLETQYF
CDR3nt: TGTGCCATCAGTGAGTCGGAGGGACTTGAGACCCAGTACTTC

v_gene: TRBV6-2/TRBV6-3
d_gene: TRBD2
j_gene: TRBJ2-1
abundance: -
CDR3aa: CASSYRLAGEQFF
CDR3nt: TGTGCCAGCAGTTACAGGCTAGCGGGTGAGCAGTTCTTC

v_gene: TRBV4-1
d_gene: -
j_gene: TRBJ1-2
abundance: few
CDR3aa: CASSPDQGNYGYTF
CDR3nt: TGCGCCAGCAGCCCGGACCAGGGGAACTATGGCTACACCTTC

v_gene: TRBV9
d_gene: TRBD1
j_gene: TRBJ1-1
abundance: many
CDR3aa: CASSSGQGRRESEAFF
CDR3nt: TGTGCCAGCAGCTCGGGACAGGGACGAAGGGAGTCTGAAGCTTTCTTT

v_gene: TRBV6-6
d_gene: -
j_gene: TRBJ2-5
abundance: many
CDR3aa: CASSYTLNRETQYF
CDR3nt: TGTGCCAGCAGTTACACCCTTAACCGAGAGACCCAGTACTTC

v_gene: TRBV25-1
d_gene: TRBD2
j_gene: TRBJ2-5
abundance: once
CDR3aa: CASSTPAGGETQYF
CDR3nt: TGTGCCAGCAGTACGCCAGCGGGAGGAGAGACCCAGTACTTC

v_gene: TRBV7-2
d_gene: TRBD2
j_gene: TRBJ2-3
abundance: many
CDR3aa: CASSPSLGLAGGGKDTQYF
CDR3nt: TGTGCCAGCAGCCCCTCCCTTGGACTAGCGGGAGGGGGAAAAGATACGCAGTATTTT

v_gene: TRBV6-2/TRBV6-3
d_gene: TRBD1
j_gene: TRBJ2-1
abundance: many
CDR3aa: CASSQTGGNEQFF
CDR3nt: TGTGCCAGCAGCCAGACAGGGGGCAATGAGCAGTTCTTC

v_gene: TRBV7-6
d_gene: TRBD1
j_gene: TRBJ2-7
abundance: many
CDR3aa: CASSGRDRDGEQYF
CDR3nt: TGTGCCAGCAGCGGGCGGGACAGGGATGGCGAGCAGTACTTC

v_gene: TRBV9
d_gene: TRBD2
j_gene: TRBJ2-1
abundance: -
CDR3aa: CASATSGTSYNEQFF
CDR3nt: TGTGCCAGCGCGACTAGCGGGACTTCCTACAATGAGCAGTTCTTC

v_gene: TRBV28
d_gene: -
j_gene: TRBJ2-3
abundance: -
CDR3aa: CVSSTRLMPGTDTQYF
CDR3nt: TGTGTCAGCAGTACCCGACTAATGCCTGGCACAGATACGCAGTATTTT

v_gene: TRBV6-1
d_gene: -
j_gene: TRBJ2-7
abundance: many
CDR3aa: CASSEAGLFDYEQYF
CDR3nt: TGTGCCAGCAGTGAGGCGGGACTGTTCGACTACGAGCAGTACTTC

v_gene: TRBV20-1
d_gene: TRBD2
j_gene: TRBJ2-2
abundance: few
CDR3aa: CSAAIAGVGTGELFF
CDR3nt: TGCAGTGCTGCTATAGCGGGAGTAGGCACCGGGGAGCTGTTTTTT

v_gene: TRBV6-2/TRBV6-3
d_gene: TRBD2
j_gene: TRBJ2-5
abundance: -
CDR3aa: CASTSLRRESRETQYF
CDR3nt: TGTGCCAGCACTTCTCTACGGCGGGAGTCCCGGGAGACCCAGTACTTC

v_gene: TRBV11-2
d_gene: -
j_gene: TRBJ1-6
abundance: few
CDR3aa: CASSLLNYNSPLHF
CDR3nt: TGTGCCAGCAGCTTGTTGAATTATAATTCACCCCTCCACTTT

v_gene: TRBV3-1
d_gene: -
j_gene: TRBJ1-5
abundance: many
CDR3aa: CASSQDLVQPQHF
CDR3nt: TGTGCCAGCAGCCAAGATTTGGTTCAGCCCCAGCATTTT

v_gene: TRBV2
d_gene: TRBD2
j_gene: TRBJ2-1
abundance: many
CDR3aa: CASGRELDNEQFF
CDR3nt: TGTGCCAGCGGGCGGGAGTTGGACAATGAGCAGTTCTTC

v_gene: TRBV4-2
d_gene: -
j_gene: TRBJ2-7
abundance: -
CDR3aa: CASSQALEISDEQYF
CDR3nt: TGTGCCAGCAGCCAAGCACTAGAAATCAGCGACGAGCAGTACTTC

v_gene: TRBV27
d_gene: -
j_gene: TRBJ2-2
abundance: -
CDR3aa: CASSLWVGGGTGELFF
CDR3nt: TGTGCCAGCAGTTTATGGGTGGGAGGCGGCACCGGGGAGCTGTTTTTT

v_gene: TRBV28
d_gene: TRBD2
j_gene: TRBJ2-7
abundance: many
CDR3aa: CASRLGTSGNEQYF
CDR3nt: TGTGCCAGCAGACTCGGGACTAGCGGGAACGAGCAGTACTTC

v_gene: TRBV5-4
d_gene: -
j_gene: TRBJ2-4
abundance: -
CDR3aa: CASSLKGVRNIQYF
CDR3nt: TGTGCCAGCAGCTTGAAGGGGGTCAGAAACATTCAGTACTTC

v_gene: TRBV27
d_gene: -
j_gene: TRBJ1-1
abundance: many
CDR3aa: CASSETGLMNTEAFF
CDR3nt: TGTGCCAGCAGTGAGACAGGACTAATGAACACTGAAGCTTTCTTT

v_gene: TRBV6-1
d_gene: -
j_gene: TRBJ1-5
abundance: -
CDR3aa: CASSLRGGALNQPQHF
CDR3nt: TGTGCCAGCAGTCTAAGGGGGGGCGCGCTCAATCAGCCCCAGCATTTT

v_gene: TRBV20-1
d_gene: TRBD1
j_gene: TRBJ1-1
abundance: many
CDR3aa: CSAHDSGTGISGTEAFF
CDR3nt: TGCAGTGCACATGATTCCGGGACAGGGATATCAGGCACTGAAGCTTTCTTT

v_gene: TRBV4-3
d_gene: -
j_gene: TRBJ2-3
abundance: -
CDR3aa: CASSQEGTGTRADTQYF
CDR3nt: TGCGCCAGCAGCCAAGAGGGAACAGGGACCCGGGCAGATACGCAGTATTTT

v_gene: TRBV12-3/TRBV12-4
d_gene: -
j_gene: TRBJ1-1
abundance: -
CDR3aa: CASSADGNTEAFF
CDR3nt: TGTGCCAGCAGTGCGGACGGGAACACTGAAGCTTTCTTT

v_gene: TRBV20-1
d_gene: -
j_gene: TRBJ1-2
abundance: many
CDR3aa: CSASPARELDGYTF
CDR3nt: TGCAGTGCTAGTCCCGCCAGGGAGCTTGATGGCTACACCTTC

v_gene: TRBV2
d_gene: -
j_gene: TRBJ1-5
abundance: -
CDR3aa: CASSGGLINQPQHF
CDR3nt: TGTGCCAGCAGTGGGGGACTTATCAATCAGCCCCAGCATTTT

v_gene: TRBV5-5
d_gene: -
j_gene: TRBJ2-5
abundance: -
CDR3aa: CASSLDGGGQETQYF
CDR3nt: TGTGCCAGCAGCTTGGATGGGGGAGGCCAAGAGACCCAGTACTTC

v_gene: TRBV20-1
d_gene: -
j_gene: TRBJ1-1
abundance: -
CDR3aa: CSASVHRTNTEAFF
CDR3nt: TGCAGTGCTAGTGTACACCGTACTAACACTGAAGCTTTCTTT

v_gene: TRBV20-1
d_gene: TRBD1
j_gene: TRBJ2-7
abundance: few
CDR3aa: CSAGRTGGYEQYF
CDR3nt: TGCAGTGCTGGTAGGACAGGGGGGTACGAGCAGTACTTC

v_gene: TRBV20-1
d_gene: -
j_gene: TRBJ2-7
abundance: many
CDR3aa: CSAKGAQGGLQEQYF
CDR3nt: TGCAGTGCCAAAGGAGCGCAGGGGGGACTACAAGAGCAGTACTTC

v_gene: TRBV6-5
d_gene: -
j_gene: TRBJ2-2
abundance: -
CDR3aa: CASSYDRNGELFF
CDR3nt: TGTGCCAGCAGTTACGACAGGAACGGGGAGCTGTTTTTT

v_gene: TRBV7-9
d_gene: -
j_gene: TRBJ1-1
abundance: -
CDR3aa: CASLPNIMNTEAFF
CDR3nt: TGTGCCAGCCTGCCTAACATCATGAACACTGAAGCTTTCTTT

v_gene: TRBV9
d_gene: -
j_gene: TRBJ2-7
abundance: many
CDR3aa: CASSVAGADYEQYF
CDR3nt: TGTGCCAGCAGCGTAGCGGGGGCGGACTACGAGCAGTACTTC

v_gene: TRBV30
d_gene: -
j_gene: TRBJ1-5
abundance: -
CDR3aa: CAWSDLNRYQPQHF
CDR3nt: TGTGCCTGGAGTGATCTAAACCGGTATCAGCCCCAGCATTTT

v_gene: TRBV29-1
d_gene: -
j_gene: TRBJ2-6
abundance: many
CDR3aa: CSVKHSGANVLTF
CDR3nt: TGCAGCGTTAAGCACTCTGGGGCCAACGTCCTGACTTTC

v_gene: TRBV19
d_gene: TRBD1
j_gene: TRBJ1-4
abundance: few
CDR3aa: CASSTLGTGFRLSEKLFF
CDR3nt: TGTGCCAGTAGTACACTCGGGACAGGATTCCGGCTTAGCGAAAAACTGTTTTTT

v_gene: TRBV7-9
d_gene: TRBD2
j_gene: TRBJ2-5
abundance: many
CDR3aa: CASVGGGKQETQYF
CDR3nt: TGTGCCTCCGTCGGGGGGGGCAAACAAGAGACCCAGTACTTC

v_gene: TRBV10-3
d_gene: TRBD2
j_gene: TRBJ2-3
abundance: -
CDR3aa: CAIMGSGRTDTQYF
CDR3nt: TGTGCCATCATGGGTAGCGGGAGAACAGATACGCAGTATTTT

v_gene: TRBV12-3/TRBV12-4
d_gene: -
j_gene: TRBJ1-2
abundance: few
CDR3aa: CASSFGGDYGHTF
CDR3nt: TGTGCCAGCAGTTTCGGGGGAGACTATGGCCACACCTTC

v_gene: TRBV30
d_gene: -
j_gene: TRBJ1-3
abundance: few
CDR3aa: CAWGNGGNTIYF
CDR3nt: TGTGCCTGGGGAAATGGAGGAAACACCATATATTTT

v_gene: TRBV28
d_gene: -
j_gene: TRBJ2-2
abundance: -
CDR3aa: CASSLRRNTGELFF
CDR3nt: TGTGCCAGCAGCTTAAGACGGAACACCGGGGAGCTGTTTTTT

v_gene: TRBV18
d_gene: -
j_gene: TRBJ1-1
abundance: many
CDR3aa: CASSQVFGGANTEAFF
CDR3nt: TGTGCCAGCTCACAGGTCTTTGGGGGAGCGAACACTGAAGCTTTCTTT

v_gene: TRBV28
d_gene: TRBD2
j_gene: TRBJ2-7
abundance: many
CDR3aa: CASLKTSGSSYEQYF
CDR3nt: TGTGCCAGTCTCAAGACTAGCGGGAGCTCCTACGAGCAGTACTTC

v_gene: TRBV12-3/TRBV12-4
d_gene: -
j_gene: TRBJ1-3
abundance: many
CDR3aa: CASSLKLLGAFSGNTIYF
CDR3nt: TGTGCCAGCAGTTTGAAGTTGTTGGGGGCCTTCTCTGGAAACACCATATATTTT

v_gene: TRBV5-1
d_gene: TRBD2
j_gene: TRBJ2-1
abundance: many
CDR3aa: CASSSGTSHEQFF
CDR3nt: TGCGCCAGCAGCTCGGGGACTAGTCATGAGCAGTTCTTC

v_gene: TRBV28
d_gene: TRBD1
j_gene: TRBJ1-1
abundance: many
CDR3aa: CSDFTRGQNVGAPMNTEAFF
CDR3nt: TGTTCAGACTTTACGAGGGGGCAGAATGTAGGGGCTCCCATGAACACTGAAGCTTTCTTT

v_gene: TRBV5-1
d_gene: -
j_gene: TRBJ2-3
abundance: many
CDR3aa: CASSYTPGEPDTQYF
CDR3nt: TGCGCCAGCAGCTACACACCCGGGGAGCCAGATACGCAGTATTTT

v_gene: TRBV7-9
d_gene: TRBD1
j_gene: TRBJ2-7
abundance: few
CDR3aa: CASSLVTGDEQYF
CDR3nt: TGTGCCAGCAGCTTAGTAACAGGGGACGAGCAGTACTTC

v_gene: TRBV30
d_gene: -
j_gene: TRBJ2-1
abundance: few
CDR3aa: CAWLPLPAASDEQFF
CDR3nt: TGTGCCTGGCTCCCCCTCCCGGCTGCTAGCGATGAGCAGTTCTTC